This TCR beta chain was documented in a study of T cells in women clearing cervical HPV infection. Overall study context: Cases' blood sampling followed lesion detection by median approximately 140 days (90 to 200). HLA type stays a possible confounder, typing being limited.

Profiled with immunoSEQ multiplex PCR; TCRdb holds only in-frame clones, not every one. The table for this sample gives tens of thousands of clones. Broader study findings: T-cell numbers per sample were unknown and may explain richness differences.

CDR3 length equals 17 residues. Germline V CDR1 and CDR2: KGHDR, SFDVKD. With 3 bases removed from V and 3 bases from J, the gap between germline ends came to 20 bases. As for this clone: The target antigen is unknown. The CDR3 goes on 3 residues after the read ends, and that part is filled in from the germline J gene.

Each participant carried one incident cervical HPV16 infection only. Input material: blood buffy coat. The sequence came from a woman aged 18 to 75 with a cervical HPV16 infection that either progressed to CIN3+ or cleared (not recorded which). V and J are TRBV24-1 and TRBJ2-7; D is possibly TRBD2 (6 bases). The CDR3 is CATSDPFFSPGGYEQYF. The sequenced part of the CDR3 DNA is TGTGCCACCAGTGATCCGTTCTTCTCGCCCGGGGGCTACGAG.